This T cell receptor beta chain stems from a study of shared clonotypes between healthy human individuals. Looked up from germline, CDR1 is SGHTA and CDR2 is FQGNSA. There are 20 residues in the CDR3. The V segment lost 0 bases and the J segment 0 bases; nucleotides outside the gene matches: 12. This clone showed up just once. Using immunoSEQ multiplex PCR, the repertoire was profiled, and TCRdb retains in-frame clones only, with some absent. This sample yields some 2 million clones, of which 85% to 95% are seen a single time; roughly 0.13% belongs to the top ten. The chain carries TRBV7-2 and TRBJ2-1; 9 bases align to TRBD2. Sequenced material: naive CD4+ T cells sorted from blood. Indicated subset: CD45RA+ positively selected. The receptor was derived from a man aged 18 to 30 in good health. The CDR3 spells CASSLARTSDYRDSYNEQFF. CDR3 DNA: TGTGCCAGCAGCTTAGCGCGGACTAGCGATTACCGGGACTCCTACAATGAGCAGTTCTTC.